The clone carrying this T cell receptor beta chain showed up just a few times. The sample belongs to a study of T cells in Graves' hyperthyroidism and ophthalmopathy. Newly diagnosed hyperthyroidism patients aged 18 to 65 years had disease lasting under 2 months. Germline V gene data show CDR1 as SGDLS and CDR2 as YYNGEE. V was cut by 3 bases and J by 2 bases, with 12 bases left in between. The CDR3 has 15 residues. Using RNA transcripts as the source, TCR beta CDR3 regions were amplified. RT-PCR in the first round (using the HTBI primer set) targeted the TCR CDR3. Each CDR3 protein gets one entry after TCRdb re-called the multiplex PCR reads with MiXCR. In the table there are 750,000 to 900,000 distinct CDR3 sequences, roughly 40% of which are singletons.

The receptor comes from a man aged 18 to 29 with Graves' hyperthyroidism. Input material: blood. The rearrangement uses TRBV9 and TRBJ1-5, with D maybe TRBD1 (5 bases). This CDR3 reads CASSASGAGNQPQHF. The DNA of the CDR3 is TGTGCCAGCAGCGCCAGCGGGGCTGGCAATCAGCCCCAGCATTTT.